This TCR beta chain was recovered during a study of blood T cells in healthy people across ages. Trimming cost V 6 bases and J 0 bases, with 18 bases left between them. The CDR3 totals 16 residues. The germline V gene encodes CDR1 DFQATT and CDR2 SNEGSKA (reference sequence). This clonotype has only a few counts. A J-beta primer mix and a sample-barcoded 5' primer were used in a second PCR of roughly 6 to 11 cycles. TCRdb called the 5' RACE reads again in MiXCR, with one record for every CDR3 protein. Of some 690,000 distinct CDR3 sequences in the sample, about 20% were seen once. The TCR was taken from a man in his 70s in good health. The rearrangement links TRBV20-1 to TRBJ2-1, with D perhaps TRBD1 or TRBD2 (5 bases each). Sequences were obtained from blood. CDR3 sequence: CSAPFRGASSYNEQFF. In DNA form, the CDR3 reads TGCAGTGCCCCTTTTCGGGGCGCAAGCTCCTACAATGAGCAGTTCTTC.